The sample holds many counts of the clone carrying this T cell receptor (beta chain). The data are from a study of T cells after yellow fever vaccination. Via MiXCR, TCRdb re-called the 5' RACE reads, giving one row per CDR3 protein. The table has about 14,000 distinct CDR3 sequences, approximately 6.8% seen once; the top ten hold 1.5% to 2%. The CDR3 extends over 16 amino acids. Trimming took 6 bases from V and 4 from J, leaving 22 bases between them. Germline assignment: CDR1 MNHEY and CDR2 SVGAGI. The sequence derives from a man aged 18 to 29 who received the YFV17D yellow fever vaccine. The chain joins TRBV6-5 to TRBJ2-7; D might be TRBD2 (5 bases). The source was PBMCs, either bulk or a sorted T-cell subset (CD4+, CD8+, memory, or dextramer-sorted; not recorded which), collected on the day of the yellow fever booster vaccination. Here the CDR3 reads CASSRDEGQLGYEQYF. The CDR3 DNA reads TGTGCCAGCAGCCGCGATGAGGGCCAATTAGGGTACGAGCAGTACTTC.